The present T cell receptor (beta chain) was sequenced within a study of regulatory T cells in long-lasting Graves disease. The sample holds a few counts of this clonotype. The germline V and J ends were trimmed by 5 bases and 10 bases, with 17 bases remaining between them. The CDR3 is made up of 14 amino acids. The germline CDR1 and CDR2 sequences are PRHDT and FYEKMQ (reference sequence). Noted time point: newly diagnosed GD, antithyroid drugs for less than 3 months. PBMC-extracted RNA yielded the TCR library. According to the study, TCR beta libraries were built with iRepertoire HTBI primers and CDR3-region Arm-PCR. From the multiplex PCR reads, TCRdb called clonotypes with MiXCR, one entry per CDR3 protein. This sample has over 350,000 distinct CDR3 sequences; roughly 15% occur once, and the top ten carry roughly 18%. This sample was also put to use in a study of T cells in Graves' hyperthyroidism and ophthalmopathy.

The material sequenced was peripheral blood mononuclear cells (PBMCs), taken at new diagnosis, from a patient treated with antithyroid drugs. This clonotype originated in a woman in her forties or fifties with Graves disease. The chain is built from TRBV13 and TRBJ1-4; D call uncertain. The CDR3 DNA is TGTGCCAGCAGCGACATTCGGACCTCGGGAAAACTGTTTTTT. It is translated as CASSDIRTSGKLFF.